Listed here are 2 T cell receptor beta chains from one sample, sequenced in a study of T-cell memory formation after mild COVID-19. In TCRdb, the 5' RACE reads were re-called with MiXCR into one record per CDR3 protein. The sample contains about 270,000 distinct CDR3 sequences, 15% to 20% of which appear only once. The source material was PBMCs or a T cell subset sorted from them (not recorded which). The source is a young man who had mild COVID-19 (a few samples of this study predate the infection). Cell type and time point are not known.

CDR3 in DNA: TGTGCCAACGCCGATTGGGCGTTGGGGAATGAGCAGTTCTTC. This gives the protein CANADWALGNEQFF. The chain combines TRBV12-3 or TRBV12-4 with TRBJ2-1; no reliable D call. The V end was cut by 10 bases, the J end by 7 bases, with 20 bases between. The CDR3 has 14 amino acids.

This clonotype was picked up a small number of times. The genes are TRBV6-2 or TRBV6-3 and TRBJ2-7; 9 bases are shared with TRBD1. CDR1 and CDR2 from the germline V gene are MNHEY and SVGEGT. Unmatched junction bases numbered 6, after V lost 4 bases and J lost 5 bases. This CDR3 contains 14 residues. DNA for the CDR3: TGTGCCAGCAGTTTCCGGGACAGGGTAGACGAGCAGTACGTC. It specifies CASSFRDRVDEQYV.